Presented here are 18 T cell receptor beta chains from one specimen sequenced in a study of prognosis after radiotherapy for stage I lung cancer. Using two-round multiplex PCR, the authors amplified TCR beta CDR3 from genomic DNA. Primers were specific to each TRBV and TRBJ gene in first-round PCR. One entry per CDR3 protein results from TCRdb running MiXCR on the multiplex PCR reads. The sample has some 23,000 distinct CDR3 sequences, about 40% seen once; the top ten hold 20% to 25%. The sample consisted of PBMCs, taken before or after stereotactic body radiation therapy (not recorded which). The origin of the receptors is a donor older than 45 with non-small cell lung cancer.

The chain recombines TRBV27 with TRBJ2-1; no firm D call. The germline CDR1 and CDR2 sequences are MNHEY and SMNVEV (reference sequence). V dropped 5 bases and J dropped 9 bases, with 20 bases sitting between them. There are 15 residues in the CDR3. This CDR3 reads CASSTPGPASTEQFF. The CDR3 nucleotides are TGTGCCAGCAGTACCCCCGGACCAGCCTCCACTGAGCAGTTCTTC.

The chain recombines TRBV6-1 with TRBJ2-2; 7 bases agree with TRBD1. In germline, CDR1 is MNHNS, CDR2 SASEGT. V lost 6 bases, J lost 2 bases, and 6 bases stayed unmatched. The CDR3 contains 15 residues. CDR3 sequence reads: CASRDTGVNTGELFF. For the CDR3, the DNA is TGTGCCAGCAGAGATACAGGGGTAAACACCGGGGAGCTGTTTTTT.

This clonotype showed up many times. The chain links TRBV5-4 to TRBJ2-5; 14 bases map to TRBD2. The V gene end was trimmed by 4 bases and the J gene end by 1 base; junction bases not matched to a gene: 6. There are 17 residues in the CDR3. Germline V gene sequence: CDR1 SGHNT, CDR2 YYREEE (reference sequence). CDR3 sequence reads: CASSPSGLAGGQETQYF. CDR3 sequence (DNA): TGTGCCAGCAGCCCCAGCGGACTAGCGGGAGGCCAAGAGACCCAGTACTTC.

The CDR3 spells CASSLEQVTRSVNEQFF. The DNA for the CDR3 is TGCGCCAGCAGCTTGGAACAGGTCACCCGGAGCGTGAATGAGCAGTTCTTC. V usage is TRBV5-1 and J usage is TRBJ2-1, with a weak D call TRBD1 (5 bases). V lost 0 bases and J lost 7, with 20 bases in between. This CDR3 has 17 amino acids. Germline V gene sequence: CDR1 SGHRS, CDR2 YFSETQ.

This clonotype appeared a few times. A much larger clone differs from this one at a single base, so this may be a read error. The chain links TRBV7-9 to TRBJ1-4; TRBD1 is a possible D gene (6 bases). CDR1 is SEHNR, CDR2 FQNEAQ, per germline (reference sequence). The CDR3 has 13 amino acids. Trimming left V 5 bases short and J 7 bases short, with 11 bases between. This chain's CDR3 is CASSPDSTEKLFF. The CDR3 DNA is TGTGCCAGCAGCCCGGACAGTACTGAAAAACTGTTTTTT.

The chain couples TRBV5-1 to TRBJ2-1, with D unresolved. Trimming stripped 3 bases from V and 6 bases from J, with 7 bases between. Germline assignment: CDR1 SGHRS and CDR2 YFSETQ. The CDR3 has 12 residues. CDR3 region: CASSSRPNEQFF. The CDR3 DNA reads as TGCGCCAGCAGCTCAAGGCCCAATGAGCAGTTCTTC.

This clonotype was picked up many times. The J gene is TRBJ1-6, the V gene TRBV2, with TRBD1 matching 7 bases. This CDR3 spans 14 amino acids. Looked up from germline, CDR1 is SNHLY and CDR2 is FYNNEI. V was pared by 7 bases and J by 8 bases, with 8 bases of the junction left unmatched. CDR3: CASNPGQIYSPLHF. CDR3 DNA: TGTGCCAGCAACCCGGGACAGATCTATTCACCCCTCCACTTT.

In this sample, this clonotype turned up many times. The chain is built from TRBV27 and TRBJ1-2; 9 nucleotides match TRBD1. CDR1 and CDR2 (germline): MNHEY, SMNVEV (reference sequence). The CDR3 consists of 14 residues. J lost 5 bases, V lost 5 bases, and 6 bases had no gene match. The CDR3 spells CASSGGQGIYGYTF. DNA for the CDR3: TGTGCCAGCAGTGGTGGACAGGGGATTTATGGCTACACCTTC.

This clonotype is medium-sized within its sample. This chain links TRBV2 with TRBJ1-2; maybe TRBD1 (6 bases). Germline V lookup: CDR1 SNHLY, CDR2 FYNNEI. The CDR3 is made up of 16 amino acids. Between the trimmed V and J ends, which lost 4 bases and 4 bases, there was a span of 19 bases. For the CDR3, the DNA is TGTGCCAGCAGTGGGGGTCTTGGGGGCATTACCTATGGCTACACCTTC. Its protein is CASSGGLGGITYGYTF.

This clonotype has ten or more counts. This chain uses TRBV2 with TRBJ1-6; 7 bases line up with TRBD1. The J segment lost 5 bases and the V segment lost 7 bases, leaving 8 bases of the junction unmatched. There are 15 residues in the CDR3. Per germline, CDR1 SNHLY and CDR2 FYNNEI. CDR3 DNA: TGTGCCAGCAAATTTTGGGACAGAGATAATTCACCCCTCCACTTT. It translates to CASKFWDRDNSPLHF.

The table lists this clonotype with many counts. The CDR3 protein is CASSPQSPYNNQPQHF. The CDR3 nucleotides read TGTGCCAGCTCACCCCAAAGCCCTTATAACAATCAGCCCCAGCATTTT. The J gene is TRBJ1-5, the V gene TRBV18; D not certain. Trimming shortened V by 3 bases and J by 3 bases, and 15 bases separated the two germline ends. The CDR3 totals 16 residues. CDR1 is KGHSH, CDR2 LQKENI, per germline. The full variable domain, rest sourced from reference TRBV18 and TRBJ1-5, is NAGVMQNPRHLVRRRGQEARLRCSPMKGHSHVYWYRQLPEEGLKFMVYLQKENIIDESGMPKERFSAEFPKEGPSILRIQQVVRGDSAAYFCASSPQSPYNNQPQHFGDGTRLSIL.

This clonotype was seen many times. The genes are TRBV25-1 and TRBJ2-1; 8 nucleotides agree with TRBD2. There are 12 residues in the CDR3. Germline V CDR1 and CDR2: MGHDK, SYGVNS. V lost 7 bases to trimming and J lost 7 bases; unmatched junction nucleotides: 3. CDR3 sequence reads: CASKAGVNEQFF. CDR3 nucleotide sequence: TGTGCCAGCAAAGCGGGAGTGAATGAGCAGTTCTTC.

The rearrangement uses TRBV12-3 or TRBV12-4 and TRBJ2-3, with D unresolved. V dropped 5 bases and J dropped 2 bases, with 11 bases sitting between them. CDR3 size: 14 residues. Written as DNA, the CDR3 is TGTGCCAGCAGTCCGTGGGTCGTCACAGATACGCAGTATTTT. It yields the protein CASSPWVVTDTQYF.

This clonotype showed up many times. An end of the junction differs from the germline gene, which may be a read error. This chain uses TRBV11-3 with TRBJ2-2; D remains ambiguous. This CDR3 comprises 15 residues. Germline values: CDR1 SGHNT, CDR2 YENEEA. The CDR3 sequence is CASSPGTENTEELFF. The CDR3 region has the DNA TGTGCCAGCAGCCCTGGTACGGAAAACACCGAGGAGCTGTTTTTT.

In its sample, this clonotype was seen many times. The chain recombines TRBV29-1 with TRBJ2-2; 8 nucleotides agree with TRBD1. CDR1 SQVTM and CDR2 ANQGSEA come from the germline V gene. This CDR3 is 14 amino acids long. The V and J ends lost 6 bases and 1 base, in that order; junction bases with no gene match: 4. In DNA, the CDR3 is TGCAGCGTGGGACAGGATTGGAACACCGGGGAGCTGTTTTTT. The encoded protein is CSVGQDWNTGELFF.

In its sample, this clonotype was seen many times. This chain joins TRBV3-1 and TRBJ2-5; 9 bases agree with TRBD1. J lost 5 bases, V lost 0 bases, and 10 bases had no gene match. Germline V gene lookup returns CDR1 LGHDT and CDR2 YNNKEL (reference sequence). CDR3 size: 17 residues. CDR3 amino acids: CASSQDLPQGAGETQYF. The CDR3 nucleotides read TGTGCCAGCAGCCAAGATTTGCCACAGGGGGCTGGGGAGACCCAGTACTTC.

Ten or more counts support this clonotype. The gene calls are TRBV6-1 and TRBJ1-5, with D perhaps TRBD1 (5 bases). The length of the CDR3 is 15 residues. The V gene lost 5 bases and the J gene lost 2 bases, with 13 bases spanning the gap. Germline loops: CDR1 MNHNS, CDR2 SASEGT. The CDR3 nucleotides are TGTGCCAGCAGTCCGGGACTTTCAGGCAATCAGCCCCAGCATTTT. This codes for CASSPGLSGNQPQHF.

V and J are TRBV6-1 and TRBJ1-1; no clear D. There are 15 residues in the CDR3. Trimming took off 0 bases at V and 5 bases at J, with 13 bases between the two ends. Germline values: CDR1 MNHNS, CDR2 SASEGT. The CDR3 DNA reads TGTGCCAGCAGTGAAGCCGAGTGGGCGGGGACTGAAGCTTTCTTT. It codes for CASSEAEWAGTEAFF.